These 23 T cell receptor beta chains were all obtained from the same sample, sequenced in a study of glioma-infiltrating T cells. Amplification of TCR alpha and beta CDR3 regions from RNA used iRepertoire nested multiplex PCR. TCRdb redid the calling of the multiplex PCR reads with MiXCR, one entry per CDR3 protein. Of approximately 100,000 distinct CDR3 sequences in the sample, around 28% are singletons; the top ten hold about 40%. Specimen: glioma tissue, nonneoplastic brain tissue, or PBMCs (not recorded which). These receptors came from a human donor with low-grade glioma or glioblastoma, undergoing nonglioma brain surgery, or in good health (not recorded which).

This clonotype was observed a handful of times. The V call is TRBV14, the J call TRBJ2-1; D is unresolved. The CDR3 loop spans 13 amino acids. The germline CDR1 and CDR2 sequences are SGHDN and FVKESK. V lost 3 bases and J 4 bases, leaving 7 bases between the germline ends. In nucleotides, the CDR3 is TGTGCCAGCAGCCAGCTTTTGTACAATGAGCAGTTCTTC. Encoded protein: CASSQLLYNEQFF.

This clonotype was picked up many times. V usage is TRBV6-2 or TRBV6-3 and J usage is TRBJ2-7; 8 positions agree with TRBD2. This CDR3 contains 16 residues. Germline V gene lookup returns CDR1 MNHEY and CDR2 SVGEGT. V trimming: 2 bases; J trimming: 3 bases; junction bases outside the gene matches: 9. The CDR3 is CASSYGGGGIFYEQYF. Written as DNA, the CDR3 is TGTGCCAGCAGTTACGGTGGCGGGGGGATTTTCTACGAGCAGTACTTC.

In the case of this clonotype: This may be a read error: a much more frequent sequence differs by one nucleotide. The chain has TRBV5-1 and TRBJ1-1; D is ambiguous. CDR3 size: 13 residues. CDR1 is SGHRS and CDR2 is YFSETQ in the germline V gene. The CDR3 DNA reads TGCGCCAGCAGCTTGGACGGAAACAGTGAAGCTTTCTTT. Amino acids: CASSLDGNSEAFF.

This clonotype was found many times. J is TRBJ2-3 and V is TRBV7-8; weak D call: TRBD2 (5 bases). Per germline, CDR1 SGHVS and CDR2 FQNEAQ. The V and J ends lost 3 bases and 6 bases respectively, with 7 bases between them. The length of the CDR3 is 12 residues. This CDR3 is CASSFRRDTQYF. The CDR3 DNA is TGTGCCAGCAGCTTTAGGAGGGATACGCAGTATTTT.

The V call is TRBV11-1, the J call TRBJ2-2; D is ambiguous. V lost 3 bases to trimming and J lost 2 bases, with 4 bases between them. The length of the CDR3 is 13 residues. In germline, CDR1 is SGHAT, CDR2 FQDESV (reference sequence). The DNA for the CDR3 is TGTGCCAGCAGCTTTTTAAACACCGGGGAGCTGTTTTTT. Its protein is CASSFLNTGELFF.

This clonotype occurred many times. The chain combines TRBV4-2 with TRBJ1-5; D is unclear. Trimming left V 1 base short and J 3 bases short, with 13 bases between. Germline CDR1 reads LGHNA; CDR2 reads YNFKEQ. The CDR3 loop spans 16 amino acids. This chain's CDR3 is CASSQGTADLNQPQHF. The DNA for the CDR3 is TGTGCCAGCAGCCAAGGGACTGCAGACCTCAATCAGCCCCAGCATTTT.

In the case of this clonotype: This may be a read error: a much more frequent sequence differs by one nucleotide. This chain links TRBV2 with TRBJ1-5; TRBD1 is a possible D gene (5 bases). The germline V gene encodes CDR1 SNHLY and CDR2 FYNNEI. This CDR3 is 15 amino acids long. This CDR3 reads CASSVWGPSNQLQHF. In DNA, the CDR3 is TGTGCCAGCAGTGTGTGGGGCCCTAGCAATCAGCTCCAGCATTTT.

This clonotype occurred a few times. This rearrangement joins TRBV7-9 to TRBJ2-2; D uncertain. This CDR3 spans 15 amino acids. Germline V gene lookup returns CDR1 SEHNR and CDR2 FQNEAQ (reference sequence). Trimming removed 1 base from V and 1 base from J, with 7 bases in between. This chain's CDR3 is CASSLGHQNTGELFF. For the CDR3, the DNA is TGTGCCAGCAGCTTAGGACACCAGAACACCGGGGAGCTGTTTTTT.

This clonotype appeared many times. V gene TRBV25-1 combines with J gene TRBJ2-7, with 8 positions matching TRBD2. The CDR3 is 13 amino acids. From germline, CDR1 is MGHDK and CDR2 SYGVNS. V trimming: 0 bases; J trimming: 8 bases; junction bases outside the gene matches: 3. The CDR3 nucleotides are TGTGCCAGCAGTGAATATGCGGGGGGAAAGCAGTACTTC. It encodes CASSEYAGGKQYF.

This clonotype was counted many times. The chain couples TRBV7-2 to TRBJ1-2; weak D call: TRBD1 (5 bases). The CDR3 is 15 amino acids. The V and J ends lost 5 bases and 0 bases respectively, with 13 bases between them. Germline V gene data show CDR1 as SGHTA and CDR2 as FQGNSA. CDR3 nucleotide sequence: TGTGCCAGCAGCCCGGGACCGACAGCTAACTATGGCTACACCTTC. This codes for CASSPGPTANYGYTF.

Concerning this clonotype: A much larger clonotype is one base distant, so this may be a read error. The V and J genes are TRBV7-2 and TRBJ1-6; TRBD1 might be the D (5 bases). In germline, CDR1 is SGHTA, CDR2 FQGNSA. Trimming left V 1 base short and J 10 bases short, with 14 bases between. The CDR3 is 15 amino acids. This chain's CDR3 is CASSLGGSRESPLHF. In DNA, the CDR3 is TGTGCCAGCAGCTTAGGGGGGAGCAGAGAATCACCCCTCCACTTT.

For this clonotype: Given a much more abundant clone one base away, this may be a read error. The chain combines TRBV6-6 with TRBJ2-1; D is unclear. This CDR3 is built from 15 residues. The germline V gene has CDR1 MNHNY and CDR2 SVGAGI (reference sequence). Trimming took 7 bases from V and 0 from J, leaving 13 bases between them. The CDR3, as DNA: TGTGCCAGCATCCTCCACGTGAACTCCTACAATGAGCAGTTCTTC. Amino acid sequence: CASILHVNSYNEQFF.

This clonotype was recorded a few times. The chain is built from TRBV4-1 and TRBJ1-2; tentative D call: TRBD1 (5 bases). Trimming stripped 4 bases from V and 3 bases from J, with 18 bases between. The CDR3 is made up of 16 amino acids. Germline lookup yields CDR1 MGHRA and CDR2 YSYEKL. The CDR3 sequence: CASSPEDLRDYYGYTF. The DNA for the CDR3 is TGCGCCAGCAGCCCAGAGGACCTCAGGGACTACTATGGCTACACCTTC.

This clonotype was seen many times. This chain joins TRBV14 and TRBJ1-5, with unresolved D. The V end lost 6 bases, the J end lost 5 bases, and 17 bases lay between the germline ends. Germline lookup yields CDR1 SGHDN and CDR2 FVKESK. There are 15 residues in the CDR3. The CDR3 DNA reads TGTGCCAGCAGTAAACGACGGCCTTTCGATCAGCCCCAGCATTTT. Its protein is CASSKRRPFDQPQHF.

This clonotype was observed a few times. In DNA, the CDR3 is TGTGCCAGCAGCTTAGGTACAGGGGGCGGCACAGATACGCAGTATTTT. Translation gives CASSLGTGGGTDTQYF. The V call is TRBV7-6, the J call TRBJ2-3, with 9 bases lining up with TRBD1. Per the germline V gene, CDR1 is SGHVS and CDR2 is FNYEAQ. This CDR3 is 16 amino acids long. The ends lost 1 base at V and 1 base at J; junction bases unmatched: 3.

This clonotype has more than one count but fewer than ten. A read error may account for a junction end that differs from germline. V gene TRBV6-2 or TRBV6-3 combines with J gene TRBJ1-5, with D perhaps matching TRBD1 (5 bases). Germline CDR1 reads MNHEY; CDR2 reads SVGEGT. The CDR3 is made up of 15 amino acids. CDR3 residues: CASSYLSGGDQPRHF. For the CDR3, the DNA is TGTGCCAGCAGTTACCTCTCGGGGGGTGATCAGCCCCGGCATTTT.

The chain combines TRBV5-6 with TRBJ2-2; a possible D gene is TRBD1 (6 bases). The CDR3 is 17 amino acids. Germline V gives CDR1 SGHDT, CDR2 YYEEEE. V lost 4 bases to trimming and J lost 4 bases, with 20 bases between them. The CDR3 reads CASSPKDRPIPTGELFF. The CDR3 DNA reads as TGTGCCAGCAGCCCCAAGGACAGACCCATTCCCACCGGGGAGCTGTTTTTT.

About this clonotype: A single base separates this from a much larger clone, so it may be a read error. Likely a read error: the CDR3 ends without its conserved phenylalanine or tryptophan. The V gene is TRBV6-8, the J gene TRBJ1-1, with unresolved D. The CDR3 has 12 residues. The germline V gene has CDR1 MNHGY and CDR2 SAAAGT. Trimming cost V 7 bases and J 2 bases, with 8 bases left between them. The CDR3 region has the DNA TGTGCCAGCATGGACCCTAACACTGAAGCTTTCCTT. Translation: CASMDPNTEAFL.

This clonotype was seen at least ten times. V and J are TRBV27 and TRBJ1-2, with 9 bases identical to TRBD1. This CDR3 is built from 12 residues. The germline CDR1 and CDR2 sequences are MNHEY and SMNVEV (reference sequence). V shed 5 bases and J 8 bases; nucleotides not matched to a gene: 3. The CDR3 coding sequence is TGTGCCAGCAGTATAACAGGGGGCGGCTACACCTTC. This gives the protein CASSITGGGYTF.

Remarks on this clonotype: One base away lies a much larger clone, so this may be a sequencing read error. This chain's CDR3 is CASSLQALGRDTDAQYF. CDR3 sequence (DNA): TGTGCCAGCAGCCTTCAAGCATTGGGGCGAGACACAGATGCGCAGTATTTT. The chain employs TRBV3-1 and TRBJ2-3, with D possibly matching TRBD1 (5 bases). This CDR3 is built from 17 residues. Germline V gives CDR1 LGHDT, CDR2 YNNKEL (reference sequence).

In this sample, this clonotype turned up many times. This CDR3 reads CASRSDRASSYNEQFF. The CDR3, as DNA: TGTGCCAGCAGATCCGACAGAGCTAGCTCCTACAATGAGCAGTTCTTC. The V and J genes are TRBV2 and TRBJ2-1; tentative D call: TRBD1 (5 bases). The germline gives CDR1 SNHLY, CDR2 FYNNEI. CDR3 length: 16 residues. Between the trimmed V and J ends, which lost 6 bases and 0 bases, there was a span of 15 bases.

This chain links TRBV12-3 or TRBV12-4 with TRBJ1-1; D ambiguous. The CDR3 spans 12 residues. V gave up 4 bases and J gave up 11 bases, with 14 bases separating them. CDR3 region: CASSSEGSEAFF. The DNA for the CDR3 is TGTGCCAGCAGTTCAGAAGGCAGCGAGGCTTTCTTT.

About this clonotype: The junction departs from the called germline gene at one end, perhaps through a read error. Here the CDR3 DNA reads TGCGCCAGCAGCTTGGGGACCAACACTCAAGCTTTCTTT. Translated: CASSLGTNTQAFF. This chain uses TRBV5-1 with TRBJ1-1; D is unresolved. CDR1 SGHRS and CDR2 YFSETQ come from the germline V gene. The CDR3 has 13 residues.